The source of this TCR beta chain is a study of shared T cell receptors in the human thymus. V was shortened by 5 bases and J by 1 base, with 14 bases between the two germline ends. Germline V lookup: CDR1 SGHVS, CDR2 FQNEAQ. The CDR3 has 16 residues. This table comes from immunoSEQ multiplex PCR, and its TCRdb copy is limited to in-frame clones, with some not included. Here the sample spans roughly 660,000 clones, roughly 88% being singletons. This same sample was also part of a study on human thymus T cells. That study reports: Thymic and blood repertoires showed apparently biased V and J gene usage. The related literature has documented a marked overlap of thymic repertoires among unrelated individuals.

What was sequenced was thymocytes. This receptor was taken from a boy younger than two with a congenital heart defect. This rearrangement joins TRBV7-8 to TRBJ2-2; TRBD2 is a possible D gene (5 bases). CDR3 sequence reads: CASSPQTRVNTGELFF. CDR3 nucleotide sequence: TGTGCCAGCAGCCCCCAAACTAGGGTGAACACCGGGGAGCTGTTTTTT.